A single sample gave rise to the 4 T cell receptor beta chains below, sequenced in a study of blood T cells in healthy people across ages. A sample-barcoded 5' primer and a J-beta primer mix were used in a second PCR of roughly 7 to 11 cycles. A single record per CDR3 protein comes from TCRdb applying MiXCR to the 5' RACE reads. Altogether around 1,500,000 distinct CDR3 sequences are present, approximately 42% being singletons, with the ten largest covering 7.9%. Material: blood. These receptor sequences come from a woman younger than 30 in good health.

V and J are TRBV10-3 and TRBJ1-5; D gene ambiguous. V lost 3 bases, J lost 2 bases, and 14 bases lay in between. In germline, CDR1 is ENHRY, CDR2 SYGVKD. The CDR3 length is 16 residues. The CDR3 DNA is TGTGCCATCAGTGATTTTGGGAAATCGGGCAATCAGCCCCAGCATTTT. Its translation is CAISDFGKSGNQPQHF.

This clonotype was detected ten times or more. V is TRBV7-9 and J is TRBJ2-6, with D unclear. The CDR3 spans 16 residues. CDR1 is SEHNR, CDR2 FQNEAQ, per germline (reference sequence). Trimming pared 5 bases from V and 1 base from J, leaving 12 bases between. Here the CDR3 reads CASSPSRLSGANVLTF. Here the CDR3 DNA reads TGTGCCAGCAGCCCAAGCAGGTTGTCTGGGGCCAACGTCCTGACTTTC.

The chain has TRBV28 and TRBJ1-2; D might be TRBD1 (5 bases). The V gene lost 8 bases and the J gene lost 5 bases, with 12 bases spanning the gap. Germline assignment: CDR1 MDHEN and CDR2 SYDVKM. The CDR3 is made up of 12 amino acids. CDR3 in DNA: TGTGCCAGCCTCGACCAGGGATATGGCTACACCTTC. It codes for CASLDQGYGYTF.

V and J are TRBV20-1 and TRBJ2-4; possibly TRBD1 for D (6 bases). Trimming pared 6 bases from V and 10 bases from J, leaving 13 bases between. CDR3 length equals 11 residues. The germline V gene has CDR1 DFQATT and CDR2 SNEGSKA (reference sequence). The CDR3, as DNA: TGCAGTGCGGGACCTCAGGGGATTCAGTACTTC. This codes for CSAGPQGIQYF.